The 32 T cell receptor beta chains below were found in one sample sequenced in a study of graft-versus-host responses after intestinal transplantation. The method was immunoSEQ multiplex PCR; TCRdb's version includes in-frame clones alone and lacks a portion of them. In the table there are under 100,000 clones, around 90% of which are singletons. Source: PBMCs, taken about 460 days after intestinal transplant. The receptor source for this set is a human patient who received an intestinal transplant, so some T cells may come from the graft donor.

The CDR3 protein is CASSLGHQRGANYGYTF. CDR3 coding DNA: TGCGCCAGCAGCTTGGGGCACCAGCGGGGAGCTAACTATGGCTACACCTTC. V gene TRBV5-1 combines with J gene TRBJ1-2; D gene uncertain. The CDR3 spans 17 residues. Germline V gene sequence: CDR1 SGHRS, CDR2 YFSETQ. Trimming cost V 0 bases and J 0 bases, with 15 bases left between them.

In DNA, the CDR3 is TGCGCCAGCAGACGCCTCCTAGAGGATAACTATGGCTACACCTTC. This gives the protein CASRRLLEDNYGYTF. The V call is TRBV5-1, the J call TRBJ1-2; the D is unclear. V was pared by 5 bases and J by 1 base, with 15 bases between. The CDR3 length is 15 residues. The germline V gene has CDR1 SGHRS and CDR2 YFSETQ.

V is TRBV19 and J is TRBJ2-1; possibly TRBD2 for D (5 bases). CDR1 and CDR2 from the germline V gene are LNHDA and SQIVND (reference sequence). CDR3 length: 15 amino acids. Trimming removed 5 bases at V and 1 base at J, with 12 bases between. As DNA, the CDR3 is TGTGCCAGTAGTCCGCTCGGGGTGTCCTACAATGAGCAGTTCTTC. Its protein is CASSPLGVSYNEQFF.

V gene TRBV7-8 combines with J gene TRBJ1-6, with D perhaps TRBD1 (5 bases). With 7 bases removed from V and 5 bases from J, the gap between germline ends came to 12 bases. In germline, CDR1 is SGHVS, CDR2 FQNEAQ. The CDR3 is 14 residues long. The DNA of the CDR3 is TGTGCCAGCACCGGAGGGACCGATAATTCACCCCTCCACTTT. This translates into CASTGGTDNSPLHF.

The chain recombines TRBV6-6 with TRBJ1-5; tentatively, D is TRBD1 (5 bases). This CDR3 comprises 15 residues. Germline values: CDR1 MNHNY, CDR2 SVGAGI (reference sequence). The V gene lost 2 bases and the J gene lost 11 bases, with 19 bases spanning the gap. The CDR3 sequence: CASSYGANPPWAQHF. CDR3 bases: TGTGCCAGCAGTTACGGGGCCAATCCCCCCTGGGCCCAGCATTTT.

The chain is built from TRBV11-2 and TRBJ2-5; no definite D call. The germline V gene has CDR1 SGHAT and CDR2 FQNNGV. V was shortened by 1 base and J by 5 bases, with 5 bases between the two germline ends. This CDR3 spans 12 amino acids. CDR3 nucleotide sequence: TGTGCCAGCAGCTTAGCCCGGGAGACCCAGTACTTC. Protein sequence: CASSLARETQYF.

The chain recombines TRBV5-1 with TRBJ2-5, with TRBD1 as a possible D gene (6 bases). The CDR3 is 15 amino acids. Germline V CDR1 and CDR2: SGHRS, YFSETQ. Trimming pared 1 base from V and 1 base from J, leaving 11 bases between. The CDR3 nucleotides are TGCGCCAGCAGCTTGAACGGACAGCCCCAAGAGACCCAGTACTTC. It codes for CASSLNGQPQETQYF.

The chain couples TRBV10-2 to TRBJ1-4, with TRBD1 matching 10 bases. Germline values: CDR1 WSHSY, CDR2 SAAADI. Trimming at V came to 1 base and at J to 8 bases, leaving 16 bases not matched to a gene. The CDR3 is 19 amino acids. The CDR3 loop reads CASSEFRQGAIFPREKLFF. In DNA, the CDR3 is TGCGCCAGCAGTGAGTTCCGACAGGGGGCGATTTTCCCCCGAGAAAAACTGTTTTTT.

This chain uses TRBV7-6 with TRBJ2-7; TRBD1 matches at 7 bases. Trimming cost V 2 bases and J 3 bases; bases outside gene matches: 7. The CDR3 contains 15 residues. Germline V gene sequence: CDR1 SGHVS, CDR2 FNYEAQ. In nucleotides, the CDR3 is TGTGCCAGCAGCTTAACCGGGACAGCGAACTACGAGCAGTACTTC. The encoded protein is CASSLTGTANYEQYF.

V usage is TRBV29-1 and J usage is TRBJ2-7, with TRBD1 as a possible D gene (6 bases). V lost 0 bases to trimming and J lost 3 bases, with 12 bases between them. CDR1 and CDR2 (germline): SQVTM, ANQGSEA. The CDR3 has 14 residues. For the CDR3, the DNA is TGCAGCGTTGAAGATAAAGGACAGAGCTACGAGCAGTACTTC. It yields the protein CSVEDKGQSYEQYF.

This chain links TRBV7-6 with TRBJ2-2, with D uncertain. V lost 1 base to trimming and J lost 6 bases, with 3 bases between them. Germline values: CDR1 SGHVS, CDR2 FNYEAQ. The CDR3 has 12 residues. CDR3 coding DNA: TGTGCCAGCAGCTTAGTCCCCGGGGAGCTGTTTTTT. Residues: CASSLVPGELFF.

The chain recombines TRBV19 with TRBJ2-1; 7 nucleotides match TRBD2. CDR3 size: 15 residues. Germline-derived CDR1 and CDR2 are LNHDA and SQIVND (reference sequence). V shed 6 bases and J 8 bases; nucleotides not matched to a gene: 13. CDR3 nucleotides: TGTGCCAGTAGCCCATGGGGGGAGGGTTTCTATGAGCAGTTCTTC. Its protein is CASSPWGEGFYEQFF.

In DNA form, the CDR3 reads TGTGCCAGCTCCGAGCAGGGGTTTGTTGAAGCTTTCTTT. Its protein product is CASSEQGFVEAFF. The chain employs TRBV18 and TRBJ1-1, with D tentatively TRBD1 (6 bases). CDR3 length: 13 amino acids. Germline V gives CDR1 KGHSH, CDR2 LQKENI. The ends were cut back, 6 bases at V and 7 bases at J, with 15 bases in the middle.

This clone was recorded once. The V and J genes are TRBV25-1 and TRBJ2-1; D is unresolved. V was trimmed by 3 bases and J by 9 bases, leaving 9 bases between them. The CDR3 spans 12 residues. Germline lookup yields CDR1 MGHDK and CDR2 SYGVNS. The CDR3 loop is CASSDPMTEQFF. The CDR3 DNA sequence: TGTGCCAGCAGTGACCCTATGACTGAGCAGTTCTTC.

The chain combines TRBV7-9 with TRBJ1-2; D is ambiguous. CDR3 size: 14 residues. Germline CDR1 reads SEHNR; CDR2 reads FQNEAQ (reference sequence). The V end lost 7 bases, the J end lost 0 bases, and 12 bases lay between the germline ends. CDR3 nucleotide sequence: TGTGCCAGCACCTATGCCCTTTCTAACTATGGCTACACCTTC. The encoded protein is CASTYALSNYGYTF.

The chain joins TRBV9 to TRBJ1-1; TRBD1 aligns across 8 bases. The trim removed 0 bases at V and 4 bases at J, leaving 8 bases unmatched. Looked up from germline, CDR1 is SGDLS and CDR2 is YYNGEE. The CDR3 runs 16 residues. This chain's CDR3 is CASSVGPDRAGTEAFF. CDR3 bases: TGTGCCAGCAGCGTAGGTCCGGACAGGGCGGGCACTGAAGCTTTCTTT.

CDR3 nucleotide sequence: TGTGCCAGCAGTTACTCGTTACCCCCATCACCCCTCCACTTT. Translating it yields CASSYSLPPSPLHF. The chain is built from TRBV6-6 and TRBJ1-6; D remains unclear. Trimming cost V 0 bases and J 10 bases, with 10 bases left between them. In germline, CDR1 is MNHNY, CDR2 SVGAGI (reference sequence). This CDR3 is 14 amino acids long.

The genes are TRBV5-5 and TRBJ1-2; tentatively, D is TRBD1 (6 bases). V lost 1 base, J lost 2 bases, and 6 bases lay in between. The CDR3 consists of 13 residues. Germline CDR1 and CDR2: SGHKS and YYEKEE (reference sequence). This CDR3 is CASSLQGNYGYTF. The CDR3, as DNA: TGTGCCAGCAGCTTGCAGGGGAACTATGGCTACACCTTC.

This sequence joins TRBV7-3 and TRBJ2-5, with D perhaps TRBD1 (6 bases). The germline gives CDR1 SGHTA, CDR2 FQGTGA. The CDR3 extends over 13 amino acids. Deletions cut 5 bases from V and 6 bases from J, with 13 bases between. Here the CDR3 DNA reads TGTGCCAGCAGCCGGGACACCCGTCAGACCCAGTACTTC. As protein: CASSRDTRQTQYF. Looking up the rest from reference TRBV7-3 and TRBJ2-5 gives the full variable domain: GAGVSQTPSNKVTEKGKYVELRCDPISGHTALYWYRQSLGQGPEFLIYFQGTGAADDSGLPNDRFFAVRPEGSVSTLKIQRTERGDSAVYLCASSRDTRQTQYFGPGTRLLVL.

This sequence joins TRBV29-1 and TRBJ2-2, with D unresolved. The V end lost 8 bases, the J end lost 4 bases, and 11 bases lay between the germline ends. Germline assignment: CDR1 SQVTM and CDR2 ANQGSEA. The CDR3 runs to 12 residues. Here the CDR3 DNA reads TGCAGCTCCTCTGAGTCCACCGGGGAGCTGTTTTTT. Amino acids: CSSSESTGELFF.

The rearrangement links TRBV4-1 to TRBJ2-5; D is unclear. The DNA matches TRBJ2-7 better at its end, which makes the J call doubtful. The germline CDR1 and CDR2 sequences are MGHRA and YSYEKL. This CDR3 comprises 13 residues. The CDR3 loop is CASSQDWSYEQYF. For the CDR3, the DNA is TGCGCCAGCAGCCAAGATTGGTCCTACGAGCAGTACTTC.

DNA for the CDR3: TGCGCCAGCAGCTTGGCCTTCCAGGCTAACTATGGCTACACCTTC. Residues: CASSLAFQANYGYTF. The rearrangement uses TRBV5-1 and TRBJ1-2, with D uncertain. Germline lookup yields CDR1 SGHRS and CDR2 YFSETQ. The CDR3 has 15 residues. The V gene lost 0 bases and the J gene lost 0 bases, with 9 bases spanning the gap.

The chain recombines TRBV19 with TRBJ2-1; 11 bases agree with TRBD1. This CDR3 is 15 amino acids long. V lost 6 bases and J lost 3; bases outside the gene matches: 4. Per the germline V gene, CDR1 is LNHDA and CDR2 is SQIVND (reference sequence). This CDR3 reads CASSQGQGGYNEQFF. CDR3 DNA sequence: TGTGCCAGTAGCCAGGGACAGGGGGGCTACAATGAGCAGTTCTTC.

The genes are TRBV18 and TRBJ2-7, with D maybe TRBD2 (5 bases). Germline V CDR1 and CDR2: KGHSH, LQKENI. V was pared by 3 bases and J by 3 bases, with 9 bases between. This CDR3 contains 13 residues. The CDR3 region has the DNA TGTGCCAGCTCACCCCAGGACTTCTACGAGCAGTACTTC. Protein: CASSPQDFYEQYF.

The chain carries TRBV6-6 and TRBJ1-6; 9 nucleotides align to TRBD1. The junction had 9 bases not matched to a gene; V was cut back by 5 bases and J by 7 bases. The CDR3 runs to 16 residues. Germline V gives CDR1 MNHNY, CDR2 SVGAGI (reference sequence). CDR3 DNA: TGTGCCAGCAGTCCCACGGACAGGGGTAACAATTCACCCCTCCACTTT. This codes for CASSPTDRGNNSPLHF.

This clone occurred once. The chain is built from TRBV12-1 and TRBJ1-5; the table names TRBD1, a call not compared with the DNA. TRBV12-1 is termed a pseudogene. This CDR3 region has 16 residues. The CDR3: CASSRRGRDNHQPQHF. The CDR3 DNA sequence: TGTGCCAGCAGCCGTAGGGGTCGGGACAACCATCAGCCCCAGCATTTT.

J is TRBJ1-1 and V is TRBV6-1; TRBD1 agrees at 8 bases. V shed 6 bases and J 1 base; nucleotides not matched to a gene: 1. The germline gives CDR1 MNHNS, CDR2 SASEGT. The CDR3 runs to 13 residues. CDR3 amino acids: CASRGTGNTEAFF. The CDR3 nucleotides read TGTGCCAGCAGGGGGACAGGGAACACTGAAGCTTTCTTT.

CDR3 bases: TGTGCCAGCAGAACGAAGGACGGCAATTCACCCCTCCACTTT. Translated: CASRTKDGNSPLHF. The V and J genes are TRBV6-5 and TRBJ1-6, with D unclear. Trimming pared 6 bases from V and 7 bases from J, leaving 13 bases between. Germline V gene sequence: CDR1 MNHEY, CDR2 SVGAGI. The CDR3 totals 14 residues.

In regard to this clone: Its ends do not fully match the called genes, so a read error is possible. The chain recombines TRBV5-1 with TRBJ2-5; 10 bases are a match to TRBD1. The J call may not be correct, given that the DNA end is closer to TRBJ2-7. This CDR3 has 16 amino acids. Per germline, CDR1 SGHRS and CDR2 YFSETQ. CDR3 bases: TGCGCCAGCAGTTTGGCCCCTGACAGGGGGCTAATCGAGCAGTACTTC. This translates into CASSLAPDRGLIEQYF.

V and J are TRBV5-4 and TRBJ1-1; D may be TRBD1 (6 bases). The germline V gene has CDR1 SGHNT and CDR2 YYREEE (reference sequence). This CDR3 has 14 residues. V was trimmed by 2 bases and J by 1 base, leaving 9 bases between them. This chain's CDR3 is CASSLGRGNTEAFF. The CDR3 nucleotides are TGTGCCAGCAGCTTAGGCAGGGGGAACACTGAAGCTTTCTTT.

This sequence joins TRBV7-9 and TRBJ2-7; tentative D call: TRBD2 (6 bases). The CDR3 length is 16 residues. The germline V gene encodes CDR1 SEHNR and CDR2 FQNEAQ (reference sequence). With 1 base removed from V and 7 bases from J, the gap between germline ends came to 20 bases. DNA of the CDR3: TGTGCCAGCAGCTTAGTGGAGGTTCAGGAGGGCGAGGAGCAGTACTTC. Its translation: CASSLVEVQEGEEQYF. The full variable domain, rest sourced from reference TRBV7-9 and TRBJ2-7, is DTGVSQNPRHKITKRGQNVTFRCDPISEHNRLYWYRQTLGQGPEFLTYFQNEAQLEKSRLLSDRFSAERPKGSFSTLEIQRTEQGDSAMYLCASSLVEVQEGEEQYFGPGTRLTVT.

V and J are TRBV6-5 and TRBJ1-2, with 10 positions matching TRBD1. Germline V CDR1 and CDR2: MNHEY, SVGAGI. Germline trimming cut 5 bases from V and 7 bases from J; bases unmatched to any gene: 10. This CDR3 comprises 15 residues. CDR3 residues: CASSPRDRGFGGYTF. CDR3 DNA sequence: TGTGCCAGCAGTCCACGGGACAGGGGTTTCGGTGGCTACACCTTC.